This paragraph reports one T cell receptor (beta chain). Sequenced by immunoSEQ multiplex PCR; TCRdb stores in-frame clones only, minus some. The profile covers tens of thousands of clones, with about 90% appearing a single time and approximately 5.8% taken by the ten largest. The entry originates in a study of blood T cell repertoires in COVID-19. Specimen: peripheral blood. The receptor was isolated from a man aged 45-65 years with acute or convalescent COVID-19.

The CDR3, as DNA: TGTGCCAGCAGCATTACAGGGGGCTCCTACAATGAGCAGTTCTTC. Protein: CASSITGGSYNEQFF. The chain recombines TRBV9 with TRBJ2-1; 8 nucleotides match TRBD1. Trimming at V came to 4 bases and at J to 0 bases, leaving 3 bases not matched to a gene. From germline, CDR1 is SGDLS and CDR2 YYNGEE. The CDR3 covers 15 residues. The whole variable domain, filled in from reference TRBV9 and TRBJ2-1, reads DSGVTQTPKHLITATGQRVTLRCSPRSGDLSVYWYQQSLDQGLQFLIQYYNGEERAKGNILERFSAQQFPDLHSELNLSSLELGDSALYFCASSITGGSYNEQFFGPGTRLTVL.